This T cell receptor beta chain originates from a study of T-cell reconstitution after alpha-beta-depleted transplantation in children. The CDR3 contains 11 residues. Germline CDR1 is WSHSY and CDR2 is SAAADI. Trimming removed 3 bases from V and 15 bases from J, with 13 bases in between. Unique molecular identifiers were used in preparing the TCRbeta library. TCRdb reprocessed the PCR reads via MiXCR and lists one record per CDR3 protein. The table includes about 460,000 distinct CDR3 sequences, under 12% detected once. Many counts were recorded for this clonotype. Antigen unknown. Study-level results: TCRbeta diversity was high at day 60 in some patients (a result of surviving recipient T cells and thymic progenitors).

This sequence was found in a child aged 2 to 10 with inherited bone marrow failure, due to receive a stem cell transplant. The chain employs TRBV10-2 and TRBJ2-3, with a possible D match to TRBD1 (5 bases). The sample consisted of PBMCs, taken before TCRalphabeta/CD19-depleted stem cell transplant. The DNA of the CDR3 is TGCGCCAGCAGTGACCAGGGTCAAGTTTATTTT. This translates into CASSDQGQVYF.